This T cell receptor beta chain appears in the sequencing data of a study of cytomegalovirus exposure and HLA in healthy donors. It was with 60 Vbeta and 13 Jbeta primers that the PCR ran. TCRdb's table, derived via immunoSEQ multiplex PCR, lists solely in-frame clones and lacks some. The sample has a few hundred thousand clones, 75% to 85% seen once; the top ten hold roughly 0.31%. With 1 base removed from V and 6 bases from J, the gap between germline ends came to 19 bases. The CDR3 is 16 residues long. Germline V gene sequence: CDR1 SGHAT, CDR2 FQNNGV. The chain couples TRBV11-2 to TRBJ2-7; possible D gene TRBD2, 5 bases. This clonotype was obtained from a girl aged 2-9 years in good health and CMV-seronegative. The sequenced sample was PBMCs. This CDR3 is CASSLGEWRAPFEQYF. As DNA, the CDR3 is TGTGCCAGCAGCTTAGGGGAGTGGCGGGCACCCTTCGAGCAGTACTTC.